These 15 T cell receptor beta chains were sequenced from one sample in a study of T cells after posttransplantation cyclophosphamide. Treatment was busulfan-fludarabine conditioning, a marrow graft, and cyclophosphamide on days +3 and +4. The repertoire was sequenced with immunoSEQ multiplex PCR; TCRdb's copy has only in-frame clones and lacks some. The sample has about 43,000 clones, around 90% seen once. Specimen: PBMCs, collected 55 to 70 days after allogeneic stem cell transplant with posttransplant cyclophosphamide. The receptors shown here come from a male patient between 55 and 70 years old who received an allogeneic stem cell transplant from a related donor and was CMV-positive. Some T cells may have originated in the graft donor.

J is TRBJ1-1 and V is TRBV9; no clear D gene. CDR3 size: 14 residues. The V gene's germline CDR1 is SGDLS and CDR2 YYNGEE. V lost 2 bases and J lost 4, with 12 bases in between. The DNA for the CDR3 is TGTGCCAGCAGCGTCCGGGATGGCGGCACTGAAGCTTTCTTT. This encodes CASSVRDGGTEAFF.

In nucleotides, the CDR3 is TGTGCCAGTAGCTCCTTGCATGAGGGCCCCTATGGCTACACCTTC. Its protein is CASSSLHEGPYGYTF. V gene TRBV19 combines with J gene TRBJ1-2, with D hard to call. The CDR3 consists of 15 residues. The germline V and J ends were trimmed by 6 bases and 4 bases, with 18 bases remaining between them. The V gene's germline CDR1 is LNHDA and CDR2 SQIVND (reference sequence).

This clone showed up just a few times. The DNA for the CDR3 is TGTGCCAGCAGCTTGATTGGTGGGCCCGGCTACGAGCAGTACTTC. Translating gives CASSLIGGPGYEQYF. The gene calls are TRBV5-8 and TRBJ2-7; D unresolved. This CDR3 is built from 15 residues. Per germline, CDR1 SGHTS and CDR2 YDEGEE. With 1 base removed from V and 3 bases from J, the gap between germline ends came to 14 bases.

In DNA form, the CDR3 reads TGCGCCAGCAGCTCCGGGGACAGTTACAATGAGCAGTTCTTC. Its protein product is CASSSGDSYNEQFF. The chain employs TRBV5-1 and TRBJ2-1, with TRBD1 identical over 7 bases. The germline V gene encodes CDR1 SGHRS and CDR2 YFSETQ. The CDR3 spans 14 residues. The J segment lost 4 bases and the V segment lost 3 bases, leaving 4 bases of the junction unmatched.

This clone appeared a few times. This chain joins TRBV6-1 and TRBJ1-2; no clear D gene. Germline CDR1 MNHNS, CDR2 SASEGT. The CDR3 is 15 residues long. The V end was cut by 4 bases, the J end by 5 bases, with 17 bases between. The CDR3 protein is CASSVSHSVAYGYTF. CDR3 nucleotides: TGTGCCAGCAGTGTATCTCACAGTGTCGCTTATGGCTACACCTTC.

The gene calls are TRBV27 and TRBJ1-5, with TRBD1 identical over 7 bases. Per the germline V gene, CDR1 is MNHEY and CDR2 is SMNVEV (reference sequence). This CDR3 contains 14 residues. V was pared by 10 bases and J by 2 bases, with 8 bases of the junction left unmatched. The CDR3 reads CATGTDSRNQPQHF. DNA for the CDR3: TGTGCCACCGGGACAGATAGCCGCAATCAGCCCCAGCATTTT.

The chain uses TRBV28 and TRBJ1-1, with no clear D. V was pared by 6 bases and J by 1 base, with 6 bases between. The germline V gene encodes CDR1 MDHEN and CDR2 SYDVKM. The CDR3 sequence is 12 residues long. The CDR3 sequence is CASREGNTEAFF. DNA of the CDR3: TGTGCCAGCAGGGAGGGGAACACTGAAGCTTTCTTT. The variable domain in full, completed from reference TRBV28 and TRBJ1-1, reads DVKVTQSSRYLVKRTGEKVFLECVQDMDHENMFWYRQDPGLGLRLIYFSYDVKMKEKGDIPEGYSVSREKKERFSLILESASTNQTSMYLCASREGNTEAFFGQGTRLTVV.

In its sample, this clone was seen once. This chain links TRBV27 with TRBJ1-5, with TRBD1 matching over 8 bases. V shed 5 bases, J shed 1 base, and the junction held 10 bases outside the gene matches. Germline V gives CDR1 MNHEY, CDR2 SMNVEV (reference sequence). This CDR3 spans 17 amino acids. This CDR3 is CASSPRTGWLSNQPQHF. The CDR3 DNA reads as TGTGCCAGCAGTCCGAGGACAGGGTGGCTCAGCAATCAGCCCCAGCATTTT.

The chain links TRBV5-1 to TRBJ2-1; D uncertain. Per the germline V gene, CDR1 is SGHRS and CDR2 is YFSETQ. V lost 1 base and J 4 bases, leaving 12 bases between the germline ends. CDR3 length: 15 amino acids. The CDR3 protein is CASSLTNSPYNEQFF. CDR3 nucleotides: TGCGCCAGCAGCTTGACCAACAGCCCTTACAATGAGCAGTTCTTC.

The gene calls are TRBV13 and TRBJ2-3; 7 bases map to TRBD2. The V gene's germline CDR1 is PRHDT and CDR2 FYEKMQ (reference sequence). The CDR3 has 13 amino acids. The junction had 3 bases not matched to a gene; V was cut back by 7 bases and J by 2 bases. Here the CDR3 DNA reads TGTGCCAGCAAGACTAGCCACACAGATACGCAGTATTTT. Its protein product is CASKTSHTDTQYF.

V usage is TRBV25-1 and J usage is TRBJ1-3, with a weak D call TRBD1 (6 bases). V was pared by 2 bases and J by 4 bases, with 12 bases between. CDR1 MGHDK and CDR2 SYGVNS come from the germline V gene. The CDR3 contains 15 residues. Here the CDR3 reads CASSESGGAGNTIYF. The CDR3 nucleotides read TGTGCCAGCAGTGAAAGTGGGGGCGCAGGAAACACCATATATTTT. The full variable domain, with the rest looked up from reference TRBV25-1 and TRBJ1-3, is EADIYQTPRYLVIGTGKKITLECSQTMGHDKMYWYQQDPGMELHLIHYSYGVNSTEKGDLSSESTVSRIRTEHFPLTLESARPSHTSQYLCASSESGGAGNTIYFGEGSWLTVV.

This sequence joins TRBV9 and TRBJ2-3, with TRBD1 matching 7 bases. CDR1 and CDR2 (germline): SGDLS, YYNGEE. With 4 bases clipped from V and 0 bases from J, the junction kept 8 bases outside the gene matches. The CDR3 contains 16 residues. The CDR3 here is CASSPLRTGSTDTQYF. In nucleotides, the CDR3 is TGTGCCAGCAGCCCTCTCCGGACAGGTAGCACAGATACGCAGTATTTT.

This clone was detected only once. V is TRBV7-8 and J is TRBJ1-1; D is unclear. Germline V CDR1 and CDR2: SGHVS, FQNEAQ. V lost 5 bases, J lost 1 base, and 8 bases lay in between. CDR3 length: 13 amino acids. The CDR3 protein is CASSRDSNTEAFF. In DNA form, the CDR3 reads TGTGCCAGCAGCCGCGACTCGAACACTGAAGCTTTCTTT. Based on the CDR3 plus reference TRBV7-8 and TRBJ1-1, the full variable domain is GAGVSQSPRYKVAKRGQDVALRCDPISGHVSLFWYQQALGQGPEFLTYFQNEAQLDKSGLPSDRFFAERPEGSVSTLKIQRTQQEDSAVYLCASSRDSNTEAFFGQGTRLTVV.

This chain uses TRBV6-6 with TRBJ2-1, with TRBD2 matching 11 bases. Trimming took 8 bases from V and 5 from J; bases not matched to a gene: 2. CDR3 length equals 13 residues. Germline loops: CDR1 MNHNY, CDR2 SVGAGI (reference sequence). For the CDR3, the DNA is TGTGCCAGCCTAGCGGGAGGAGACAATGAGCAGTTCTTC. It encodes CASLAGGDNEQFF.

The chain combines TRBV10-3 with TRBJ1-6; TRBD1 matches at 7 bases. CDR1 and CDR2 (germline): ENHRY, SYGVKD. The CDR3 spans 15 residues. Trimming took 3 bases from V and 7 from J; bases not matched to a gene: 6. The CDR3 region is CAISDEYRGNSPLHF. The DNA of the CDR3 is TGTGCCATCAGTGATGAGTACAGGGGCAATTCACCCCTCCACTTT.